Only a few counts were recorded for the clone carrying this TCR beta chain. The CDR3 runs 13 residues. Trimming stripped 6 bases from V and 5 bases from J, with 13 bases between. The data were obtained in a study of T cells after yellow fever vaccination. TCRdb recomputed calls from the 5' RACE reads with MiXCR, one row per CDR3 protein. The table lists 300,000 to 450,000 distinct CDR3 sequences, 6.2% of them singletons. The sequence was obtained from a man aged 25 to 40 who received the YFV17D yellow fever vaccine. This rearrangement joins TRBV12-3 or TRBV12-4 to TRBJ2-5; the D call may be TRBD1 or TRBD2 (5 bases each). Sample: PBMCs, taken 5 days after the yellow fever booster vaccination. The DNA of the CDR3 is TGTGCCAGCAGGGGGGACCACGGGGAGACCCAGTACTTC. Residues: CASRGDHGETQYF.